Presented here are 27 T cell receptor beta chains from one specimen sequenced in a study of blood T cells in healthy people across ages (dated by TCRdb to about 2015). Library preparation was by 5' RACE. The instrument was an Illumina HiSeq 2500. A second PCR of about 6 to 11 cycles was run with a J-beta primer mix and a sample-barcoded 5' primer. The raw public reads went through TCRdb reprocessing: fastp at Q25, MiXCR clone calling, in-frame beta chains kept. Every CDR3 protein is listed once, alongside the most common genes and DNA of its rows. The sample yields 600,000 to 850,000 distinct CDR3 sequences; approximately 39% were counted once. Of the sample, roughly 19% is held by the ten largest clones. The sample taken for sequencing was blood. These receptors were taken from a woman aged 55-75 years in good health.

This clonotype occurred a few times. J is TRBJ2-3 and V is TRBV9; 10 nucleotides agree with TRBD2. In germline, CDR1 is SGDLS, CDR2 YYNGEE. This CDR3 has 17 amino acids. The trim removed 4 bases at V and 7 bases at J, leaving 15 bases unmatched. CDR3 amino acids: CASSPRPGLALLHTQYF. The DNA of the CDR3 is TGTGCCAGCAGCCCGAGACCGGGACTAGCGCTACTACATACGCAGTATTTT. Drawing the rest from reference TRBV9 and TRBJ2-3, the complete variable domain is DSGVTQTPKHLITATGQRVTLRCSPRSGDLSVYWYQQSLDQGLQFLIQYYNGEERAKGNILERFSAQQFPDLHSELNLSSLELGDSALYFCASSPRPGLALLHTQYFGPGTRLTVL.

The chain joins TRBV28 to TRBJ2-3; 15 bases map to TRBD2. V lost 1 base, J lost 5 bases, and 1 base stayed unmatched. The germline gives CDR1 MDHEN, CDR2 SYDVKM. The CDR3 length is 16 residues. CDR3 in DNA: TGTGCCAGCAGTTTATCGGGACTAGCGGGAGGAGATACGCAGTATTTT. Protein product: CASSLSGLAGGDTQYF.

The chain has TRBV7-2 and TRBJ2-3, with D unresolved. The CDR3 contains 16 residues. The V and J ends lost 1 base and 0 bases respectively, with 11 bases between them. Germline loops: CDR1 SGHTA, CDR2 FQGNSA. CDR3 loop: CASSLGSRLSTDTQYF. DNA of the CDR3: TGTGCCAGCAGCTTAGGTAGCAGATTAAGCACAGATACGCAGTATTTT.

The genes are TRBV4-2 and TRBJ2-4; D is perhaps TRBD2 (6 bases). Trimming removed 0 bases from V and 2 bases from J, with 14 bases in between. CDR1 is LGHNA and CDR2 is YNFKEQ in the germline V gene. The CDR3 totals 17 residues. The CDR3 loop reads CASSQDTHGGTKNIQYF. Written as DNA, the CDR3 is TGTGCCAGCAGCCAAGATACCCACGGGGGAACCAAAAACATTCAGTACTTC.

The sample holds a few counts of this clonotype. At one of its ends the junction is not consistent with the germline gene, which may arise from a read error. This chain links TRBV4-2 with TRBJ2-1; D unclear. CDR1 LGHNA and CDR2 YNFKEQ come from the germline V gene. The CDR3 is made up of 15 amino acids. The CDR3 spells CASSQVDVSYDEQFF. Here the CDR3 DNA reads TGTGCCAGCAGCCAAGTGGATGTTTCCTACGATGAGCAGTTCTTC.

The chain joins TRBV7-9 to TRBJ1-1; D remains ambiguous. The CDR3 is 13 residues long. V was cut by 6 bases and J by 11 bases, with 19 bases left in between. Germline assignment: CDR1 SEHNR and CDR2 FQNEAQ (reference sequence). Written as DNA, the CDR3 is TGTGCCAGCAGTAAGGCTATTGGTGGAGGGGCTTTCTTT. Translated: CASSKAIGGGAFF.

The J gene is TRBJ1-5, the V gene TRBV6-1; D remains unclear. Trimming removed 6 bases from V and 7 bases from J, with 13 bases in between. Germline V gene sequence: CDR1 MNHNS, CDR2 SASEGT. The CDR3 runs to 13 residues. The CDR3, as DNA: TGTGCCAGCAGGGTCGTTCCACTGCAGCCCCAGCATTTT. It codes for CASRVVPLQPQHF.

CDR3 nucleotides: TGTGCCAGCAGCTTCCGCACAGGATACGATGAGCAGTTCTTC. Protein sequence: CASSFRTGYDEQFF. V is TRBV7-6 and J is TRBJ2-1, with D possibly TRBD1 on 5 matching bases. The CDR3 is made up of 14 amino acids. CDR1 and CDR2 from the germline V gene are SGHVS and FNYEAQ. V was trimmed by 3 bases and J by 8 bases, leaving 14 bases between them.

This clonotype has more than one count but fewer than ten. V gene TRBV29-1 combines with J gene TRBJ2-7, with D hard to call. The CDR3 runs to 14 residues. The V gene lost 7 bases and the J gene lost 4 bases, with 20 bases spanning the gap. CDR1 is SQVTM, CDR2 ANQGSEA, per germline. As DNA, the CDR3 is TGCAGCGCCGAAGTGGGGAAAATCCCTTACGAGCAGTACTTC. Translating gives CSAEVGKIPYEQYF.

The chain has TRBV6-2 or TRBV6-3 and TRBJ2-7; D is perhaps TRBD2 (6 bases). This CDR3 is 13 amino acids long. V lost 6 bases and J lost 3, with 12 bases in between. Germline CDR1 is MNHEY and CDR2 is SVGEGT. Written as DNA, the CDR3 is TGTGCCAGCAGCACCGGGGGAGTCTACGAGCAGTACTTC. This codes for CASSTGGVYEQYF.

On this clonotype: Since a much larger clone is just one base distant, this may be a read error. J is TRBJ2-7 and V is TRBV5-1; weak D call: TRBD1 (6 bases). The CDR3 runs to 14 residues. CDR1 is SGHRS and CDR2 is YFSETQ in the germline V gene. This chain's CDR3 is CASSRDRSSYEQHF. The CDR3 DNA is TGCGCCAGCAGCCGAGACAGGAGCTCCTACGAGCAGCACTTC.

There are a few counts of this clonotype. This chain connects TRBV11-2 to TRBJ2-1; D possibly corresponds to TRBD2 (6 bases). The CDR3 runs to 15 residues. Germline CDR1 SGHAT, CDR2 FQNNGV. V was trimmed by 8 bases and J by 7 bases, leaving 21 bases between them. CDR3 DNA sequence: TGTGCCAGCGCCCCGATTTCGCGGGGTAATAATGAGCAGTTCTTC. It translates to CASAPISRGNNEQFF. The variable domain in full, completed from reference TRBV11-2 and TRBJ2-1, reads EAGVAQSPRYKIIEKRQSVAFWCNPISGHATLYWYQQILGQGPKLLIQFQNNGVVDDSQLPKDRFSAERLKGVDSTLKIQPAKLEDSAVYLCASAPISRGNNEQFFGPGTRLTVL.

The rearrangement uses TRBV7-6 and TRBJ1-5; a weak D match, TRBD1 (5 bases). This CDR3 comprises 17 residues. The germline V and J ends were trimmed by 5 bases and 1 base, with 18 bases remaining between them. Per germline, CDR1 SGHVS and CDR2 FNYEAQ. The CDR3 here is CASSGWPRGSSNQPQHF. The DNA for the CDR3 is TGTGCCAGCAGCGGATGGCCAAGGGGCAGCAGCAATCAGCCCCAGCATTTT.

The chain links TRBV12-3 or TRBV12-4 to TRBJ2-3; D perhaps matches TRBD2 (6 bases). There are 13 residues in the CDR3. Trimming removed 7 bases from V and 4 bases from J, with 12 bases in between. CDR3 amino acids: CASTRGTSDTQYF. CDR3 coding DNA: TGTGCCAGCACCCGAGGGACTTCAGATACGCAGTATTTT.

The table lists this clonotype with a few counts. This chain connects TRBV2 to TRBJ1-5; D is uncertain. This CDR3 spans 15 amino acids. From germline, CDR1 is SNHLY and CDR2 FYNNEI. Trimming took off 3 bases at V and 0 bases at J, with 9 bases between the two ends. The CDR3 coding sequence is TGTGCCAGCAGTGAGGCAATTTATAGCAATCAGCCCCAGCATTTT. Protein: CASSEAIYSNQPQHF.

This clonotype was seen once. The rearrangement joins TRBV6-5 to TRBJ1-6; D perhaps matches TRBD1 (6 bases). V lost 6 bases and J lost 9, with 21 bases in between. Germline CDR1 MNHEY, CDR2 SVGAGI. The CDR3 consists of 16 residues. DNA of the CDR3: TGTGCCAGCAGCTCCAAATGGGGGCCATCAGGTTCACCCCTCCACTTT. Protein sequence: CASSSKWGPSGSPLHF.

V usage is TRBV13 and J usage is TRBJ2-3, with 9 nucleotides matching TRBD2. V trimming: 2 bases; J trimming: 5 bases; junction bases outside the gene matches: 14. Per the germline V gene, CDR1 is PRHDT and CDR2 is FYEKMQ (reference sequence). The CDR3 extends over 18 amino acids. The CDR3 region has the DNA TGTGCCAGCAGCTTAACGAGCGGGAGGTCCCTCCAAATAGATACGCAGTATTTT. It codes for CASSLTSGRSLQIDTQYF. Looking up the rest from reference TRBV13 and TRBJ2-3 gives the full variable domain: AAGVIQSPRHLIKEKRETATLKCYPIPRHDTVYWYQQGPGQDPQFLISFYEKMQSDKGSIPDRFSAQQFSDYHSELNMSSLELGDSALYFCASSLTSGRSLQIDTQYFGPGTRLTVL.

The V call is TRBV29-1, the J call TRBJ2-4; 9 nucleotides line up with TRBD2. Matching the DNA end better, TRBJ2-5 makes the J call doubtful. Germline V gives CDR1 SQVTM, CDR2 ANQGSEA. The CDR3 is 15 amino acids. CDR3 sequence (DNA): TGCAGCGTTGATTATATTGGACTAGCGCAAGAGACCCAGTACTTC. Encoded protein: CSVDYIGLAQETQYF.

V usage is TRBV5-1 and J usage is TRBJ2-4; 11 nucleotides match TRBD2. The CDR3 is 15 residues long. The V gene end was trimmed by 0 bases and the J gene end by 13 bases; junction bases not matched to a gene: 9. Per the germline V gene, CDR1 is SGHRS and CDR2 is YFSETQ. DNA for the CDR3: TGCGCCAGCAGCTTGGGACTAGCGGGAAGGGTGGAGCAGTACTTC. Translated, it gives CASSLGLAGRVEQYF. Filled out from reference TRBV5-1 and TRBJ2-4, the complete variable domain reads KAGVTQTPRYLIKTRGQQVTLSCSPISGHRSVSWYQQTPGQGLQFLFEYFSETQRNKGNFPGRFSGRQFSNSRSEMNVSTLELGDSALYLCASSLGLAGRVEQYFGAGTRLSVL.

This chain joins TRBV5-1 and TRBJ2-1; D is tentatively TRBD1 or TRBD2 (6 bases each). V lost 3 bases, J lost 8 bases, and 12 bases lay in between. Germline V CDR1 and CDR2: SGHRS, YFSETQ. The CDR3 runs to 13 residues. CDR3 amino acids: CASSCTGRHEQFF. The CDR3, as DNA: TGCGCCAGCAGCTGCACAGGGAGGCATGAGCAGTTCTTC.

This clonotype showed up just a few times. This chain joins TRBV7-9 and TRBJ1-1, with D perhaps matching TRBD1 (5 bases). The V gene lost 4 bases and the J gene lost 0 bases, with 12 bases spanning the gap. The CDR3 is 15 residues long. Per the germline V gene, CDR1 is SEHNR and CDR2 is FQNEAQ (reference sequence). The CDR3 nucleotides read TGTGCCAGCAGCTCCCCGACAGTTCTGAACACTGAAGCTTTCTTT. This translates into CASSSPTVLNTEAFF.

Concerning this clonotype itself: This may arise from a read error, as a much more abundant clone is one base away. The V call is TRBV29-1, the J call TRBJ2-1; no firm D call. The CDR3 spans 13 residues. V was shortened by 7 bases and J by 13 bases, with 23 bases between the two germline ends. The V gene's germline CDR1 is SQVTM and CDR2 ANQGSEA. The CDR3 is CSGLGLRKETQFF. As DNA, the CDR3 is TGCAGCGGTCTAGGGCTACGGAAGGAGACCCAGTTCTTC.

This clonotype has only a few counts. The chain employs TRBV11-2 and TRBJ1-2; perhaps TRBD1 as D (6 bases). V was cut by 2 bases and J by 1 base, with 20 bases left in between. CDR3 length equals 18 residues. Per germline, CDR1 SGHAT and CDR2 FQNNGV. In DNA form, the CDR3 reads TGTGCCAGCAGCTTACCTCGGCAGGGGACGGCTATTAACTATGGCTACACCTTC. It translates to CASSLPRQGTAINYGYTF. Full variable domain (rest looked up from reference TRBV11-2 and TRBJ1-2): EAGVAQSPRYKIIEKRQSVAFWCNPISGHATLYWYQQILGQGPKLLIQFQNNGVVDDSQLPKDRFSAERLKGVDSTLKIQPAKLEDSAVYLCASSLPRQGTAINYGYTFGSGTRLTVV.

The chain couples TRBV9 to TRBJ2-7; perhaps TRBD2 as D (6 bases). The V gene lost 2 bases and the J gene lost 2 bases, with 11 bases spanning the gap. Germline V CDR1 and CDR2: SGDLS, YYNGEE. The CDR3 length is 14 residues. CDR3 sequence (DNA): TGTGCCAGCAGCGTGGGCGGGGAAACCTACGAGCAGTACTTC. It yields the protein CASSVGGETYEQYF.

Many counts were recorded for this clonotype. The chain has TRBV12-3 or TRBV12-4 and TRBJ2-3; unclear D gene. CDR3 length: 13 amino acids. The ends were cut back, 7 bases at V and 2 bases at J, with 10 bases in the middle. CDR3 coding DNA: TGTGCCAGCACCGTGGGGAACACAGATACGCAGTATTTT. Residues: CASTVGNTDTQYF.

V and J are TRBV20-1 and TRBJ2-3; D might be TRBD1 or TRBD2, each matching 7 bases. Trimming shortened V by 1 base and J by 2 bases, and 13 bases separated the two germline ends. This CDR3 region has 15 residues. Germline lookup yields CDR1 DFQATT and CDR2 SNEGSKA (reference sequence). In nucleotides, the CDR3 is TGCAGTGCTAGAGGTACAGGGGACTACACAGATACGCAGTATTTT. This encodes CSARGTGDYTDTQYF.

The genes are TRBV10-3 and TRBJ2-1; TRBD2 matches 10 bases. V trimming: 2 bases; J trimming: 8 bases; junction bases outside the gene matches: 9. There are 16 residues in the CDR3. Germline V gene lookup returns CDR1 ENHRY and CDR2 SYGVKD. The CDR3 coding sequence is TGTGCCATCAGTGAGGCTCTAGCGGGAGAGTTGGATGAGCAGTTCTTC. This gives the protein CAISEALAGELDEQFF.